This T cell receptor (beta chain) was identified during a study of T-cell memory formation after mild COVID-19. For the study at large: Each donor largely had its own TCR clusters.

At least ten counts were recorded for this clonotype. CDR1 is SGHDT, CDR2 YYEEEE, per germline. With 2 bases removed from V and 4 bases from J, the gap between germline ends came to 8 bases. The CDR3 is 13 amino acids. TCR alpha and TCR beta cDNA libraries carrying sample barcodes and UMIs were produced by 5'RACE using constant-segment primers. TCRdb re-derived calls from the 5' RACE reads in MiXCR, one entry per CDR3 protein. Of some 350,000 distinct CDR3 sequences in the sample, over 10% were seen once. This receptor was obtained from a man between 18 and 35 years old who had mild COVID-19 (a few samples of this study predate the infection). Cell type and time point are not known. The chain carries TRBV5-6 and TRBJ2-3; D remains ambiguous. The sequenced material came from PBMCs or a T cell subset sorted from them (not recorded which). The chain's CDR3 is CASSFAGSDTQYF. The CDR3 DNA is TGTGCCAGCAGCTTCGCAGGCTCAGATACGCAGTATTTT.